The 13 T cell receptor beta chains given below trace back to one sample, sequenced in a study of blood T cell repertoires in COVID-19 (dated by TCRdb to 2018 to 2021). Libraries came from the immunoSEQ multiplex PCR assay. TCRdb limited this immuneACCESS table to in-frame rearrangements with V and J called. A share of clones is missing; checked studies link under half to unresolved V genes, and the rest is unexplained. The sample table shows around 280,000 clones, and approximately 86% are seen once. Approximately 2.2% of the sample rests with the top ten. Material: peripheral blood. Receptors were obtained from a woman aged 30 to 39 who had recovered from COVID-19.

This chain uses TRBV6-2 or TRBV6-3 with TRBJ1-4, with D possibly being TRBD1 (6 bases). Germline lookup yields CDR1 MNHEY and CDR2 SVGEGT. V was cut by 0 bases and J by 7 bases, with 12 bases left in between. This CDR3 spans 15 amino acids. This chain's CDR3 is CASSYSRGYSEKLFF. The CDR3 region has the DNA TGTGCCAGCAGTTACTCGAGGGGGTACAGTGAAAAACTGTTTTTT.

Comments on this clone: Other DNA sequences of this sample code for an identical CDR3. Here the CDR3 reads CASSISLNTEAFF. The CDR3 DNA reads TGTGCCAGTAGTATCTCGTTGAACACTGAAGCTTTCTTT. The rearrangement joins TRBV19 to TRBJ1-1, with D hard to call. This CDR3 region has 13 residues. Germline assignment: CDR1 LNHDA and CDR2 SQIVND (reference sequence). Trimming removed 3 bases from V and 0 bases from J, with 5 bases in between.

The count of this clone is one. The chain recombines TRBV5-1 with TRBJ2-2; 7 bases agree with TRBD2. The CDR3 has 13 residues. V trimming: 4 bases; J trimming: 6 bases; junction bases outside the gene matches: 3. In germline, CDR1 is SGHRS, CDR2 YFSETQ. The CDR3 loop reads CASSPGLAGELFF. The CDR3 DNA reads TGCGCCAGCAGCCCCGGACTAGCCGGGGAGCTGTTTTTT. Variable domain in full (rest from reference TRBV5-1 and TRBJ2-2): KAGVTQTPRYLIKTRGQQVTLSCSPISGHRSVSWYQQTPGQGLQFLFEYFSETQRNKGNFPGRFSGRQFSNSRSEMNVSTLELGDSALYLCASSPGLAGELFFGEGSRLTVL.

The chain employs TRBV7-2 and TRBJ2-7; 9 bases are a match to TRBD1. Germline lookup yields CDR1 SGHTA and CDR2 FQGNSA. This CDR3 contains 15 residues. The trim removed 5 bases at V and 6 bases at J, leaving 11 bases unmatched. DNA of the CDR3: TGTGCCAGCAGCCCTTGGACAGGGGAGTTGATCGAGCAGTACTTC. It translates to CASSPWTGELIEQYF. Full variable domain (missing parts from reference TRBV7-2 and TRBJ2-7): GAGVSQSPSNKVTEKGKDVELRCDPISGHTALYWYRQSLGQGLEFLIYFQGNSAPDKSGLPSDRFSAERTGGSVSTLTIQRTQQEDSAVYLCASSPWTGELIEQYFGPGTRLTVT.

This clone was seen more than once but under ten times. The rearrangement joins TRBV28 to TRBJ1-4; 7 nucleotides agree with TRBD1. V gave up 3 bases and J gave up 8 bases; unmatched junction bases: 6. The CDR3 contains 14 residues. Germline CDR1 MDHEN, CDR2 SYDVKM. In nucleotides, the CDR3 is TGTGCCAGCAGTTTTGTCCAGGGGGAAGAAAAACTGTTTTTT. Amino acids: CASSFVQGEEKLFF. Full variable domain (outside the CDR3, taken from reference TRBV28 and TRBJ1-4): DVKVTQSSRYLVKRTGEKVFLECVQDMDHENMFWYRQDPGLGLRLIYFSYDVKMKEKGDIPEGYSVSREKKERFSLILESASTNQTSMYLCASSFVQGEEKLFFGSGTQLSVL.

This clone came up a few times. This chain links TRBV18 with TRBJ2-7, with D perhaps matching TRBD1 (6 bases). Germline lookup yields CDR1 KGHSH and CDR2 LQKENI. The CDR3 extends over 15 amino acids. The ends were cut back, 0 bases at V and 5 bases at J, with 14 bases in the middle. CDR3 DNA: TGTGCCAGCTCACCACCCCGGGCAGGGGTGGACGAGCAGTACTTC. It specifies CASSPPRAGVDEQYF.

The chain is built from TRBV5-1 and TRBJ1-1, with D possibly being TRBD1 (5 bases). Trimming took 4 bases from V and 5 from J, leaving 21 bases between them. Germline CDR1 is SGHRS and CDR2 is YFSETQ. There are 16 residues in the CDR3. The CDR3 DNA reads TGCGCCAGCAGCCAGGACCCCGGGGGGAGTTCGACTGAAGCTTTCTTT. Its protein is CASSQDPGGSSTEAFF.

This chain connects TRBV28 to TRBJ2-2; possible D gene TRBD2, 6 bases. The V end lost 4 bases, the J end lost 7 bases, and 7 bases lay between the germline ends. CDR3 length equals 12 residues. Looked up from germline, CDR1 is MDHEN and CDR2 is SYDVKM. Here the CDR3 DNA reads TGTGCCAGCAGTTCCGGGGGCGGGGAGCTGTTTTTT. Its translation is CASSSGGGELFF.

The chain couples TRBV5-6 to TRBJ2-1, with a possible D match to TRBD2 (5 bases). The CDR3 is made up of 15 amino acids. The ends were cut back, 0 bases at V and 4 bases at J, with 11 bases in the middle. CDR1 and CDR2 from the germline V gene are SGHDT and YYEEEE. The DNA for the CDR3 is TGTGCCAGCAGCTTGGGCTCGGGGAGATACAATGAGCAGTTCTTC. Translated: CASSLGSGRYNEQFF.

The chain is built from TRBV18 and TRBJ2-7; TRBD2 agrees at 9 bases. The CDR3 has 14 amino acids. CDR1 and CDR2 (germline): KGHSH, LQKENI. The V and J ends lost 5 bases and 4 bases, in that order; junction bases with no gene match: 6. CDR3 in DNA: TGTGCCAGCTCATCCGGGACTAGCACGTACGAGCAGTACTTC. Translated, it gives CASSSGTSTYEQYF.

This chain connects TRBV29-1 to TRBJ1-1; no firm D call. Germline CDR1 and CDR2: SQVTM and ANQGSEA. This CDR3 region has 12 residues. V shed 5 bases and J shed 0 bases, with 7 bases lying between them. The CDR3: CSVYSVNTEAFF. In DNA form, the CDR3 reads TGCAGCGTTTATTCCGTGAACACTGAAGCTTTCTTT.

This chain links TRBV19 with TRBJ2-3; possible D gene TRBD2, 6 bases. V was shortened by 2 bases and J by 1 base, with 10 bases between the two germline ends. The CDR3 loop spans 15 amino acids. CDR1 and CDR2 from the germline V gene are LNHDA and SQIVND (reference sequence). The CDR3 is CASSIRDSGTDTQYF. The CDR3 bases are TGTGCCAGTAGTATAAGGGACTCTGGCACAGATACGCAGTATTTT.

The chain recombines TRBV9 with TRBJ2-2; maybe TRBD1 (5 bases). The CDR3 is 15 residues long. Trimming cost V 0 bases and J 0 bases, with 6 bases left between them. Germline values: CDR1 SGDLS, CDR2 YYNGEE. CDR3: CASSVAGPNTGELFF. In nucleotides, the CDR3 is TGTGCCAGCAGCGTAGCAGGGCCGAACACCGGGGAGCTGTTTTTT.